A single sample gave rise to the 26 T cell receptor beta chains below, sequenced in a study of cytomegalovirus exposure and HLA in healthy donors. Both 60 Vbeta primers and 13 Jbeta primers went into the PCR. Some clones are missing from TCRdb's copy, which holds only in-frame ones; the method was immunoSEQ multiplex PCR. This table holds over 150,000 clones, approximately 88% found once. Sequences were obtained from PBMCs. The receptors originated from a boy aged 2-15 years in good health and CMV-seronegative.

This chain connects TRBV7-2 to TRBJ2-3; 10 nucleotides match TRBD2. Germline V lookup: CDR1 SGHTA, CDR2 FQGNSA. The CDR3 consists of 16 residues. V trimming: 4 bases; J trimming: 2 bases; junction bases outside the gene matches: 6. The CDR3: CASSSGLAVNTDTQYF. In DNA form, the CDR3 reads TGTGCCAGCAGCTCTGGACTAGCGGTCAACACAGATACGCAGTATTTT.

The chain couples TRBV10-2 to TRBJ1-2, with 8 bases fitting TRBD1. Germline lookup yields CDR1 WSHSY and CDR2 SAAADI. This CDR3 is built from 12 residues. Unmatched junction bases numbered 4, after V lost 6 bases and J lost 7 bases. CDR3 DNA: TGCGCCAGCAGGGACAGGGTAGGTGGCTACACCTTC. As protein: CASRDRVGGYTF.

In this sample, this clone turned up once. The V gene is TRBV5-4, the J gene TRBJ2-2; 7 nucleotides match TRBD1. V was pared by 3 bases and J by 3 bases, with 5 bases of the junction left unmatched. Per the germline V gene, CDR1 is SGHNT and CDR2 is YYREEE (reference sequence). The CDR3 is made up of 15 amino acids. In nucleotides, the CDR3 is TGTGCCAGCAGCTCGACAGGGTGGGACACCGGGGAGCTGTTTTTT. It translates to CASSSTGWDTGELFF.

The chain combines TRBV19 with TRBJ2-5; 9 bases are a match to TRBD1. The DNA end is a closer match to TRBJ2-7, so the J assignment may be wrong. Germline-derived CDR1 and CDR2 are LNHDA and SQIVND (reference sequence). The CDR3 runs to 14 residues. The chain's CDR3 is CASSARTGEHEQYF. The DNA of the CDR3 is TGTGCCAGTAGCGCCCGGACAGGGGAACACGAGCAGTACTTC.

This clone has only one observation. CDR3 DNA sequence: TGTGCCTGGGGACAGGGGGCGCACCATGGCTACACCTTC. Encoded protein: CAWGQGAHHGYTF. The V gene is TRBV30, the J gene TRBJ1-2; 11 nucleotides align to TRBD1. The CDR3 length is 13 residues. From germline, CDR1 is GTSNPN and CDR2 SVGIG (reference sequence). V lost 5 bases and J lost 6; bases outside the gene matches: 5.

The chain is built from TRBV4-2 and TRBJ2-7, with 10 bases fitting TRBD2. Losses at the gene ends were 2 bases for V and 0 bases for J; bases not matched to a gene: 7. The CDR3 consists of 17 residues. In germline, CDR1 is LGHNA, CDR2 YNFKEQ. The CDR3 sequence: CASSQPGTSDLSYEQYF. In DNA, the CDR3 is TGTGCCAGCAGCCAACCCGGGACTAGCGACCTCTCCTACGAGCAGTACTTC.

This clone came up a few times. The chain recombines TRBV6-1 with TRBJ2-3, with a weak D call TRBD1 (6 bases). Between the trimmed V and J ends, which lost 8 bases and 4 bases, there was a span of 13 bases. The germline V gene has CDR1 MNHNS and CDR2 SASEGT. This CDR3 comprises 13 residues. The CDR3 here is CASGQQGPDTQYF. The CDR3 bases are TGTGCCAGCGGACAGCAGGGTCCAGATACGCAGTATTTT.

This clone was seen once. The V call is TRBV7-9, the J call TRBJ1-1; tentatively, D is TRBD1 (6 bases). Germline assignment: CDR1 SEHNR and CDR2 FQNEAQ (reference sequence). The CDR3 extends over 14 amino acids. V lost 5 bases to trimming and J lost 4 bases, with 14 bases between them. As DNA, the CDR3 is TGTGCCAGCAGCCCCTTCAGGGGAACCACTGAAGCTTTCTTT. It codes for CASSPFRGTTEAFF.

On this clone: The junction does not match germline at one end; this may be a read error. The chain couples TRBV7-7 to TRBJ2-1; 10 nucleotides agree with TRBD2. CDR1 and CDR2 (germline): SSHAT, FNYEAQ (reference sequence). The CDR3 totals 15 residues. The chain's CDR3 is CASSAGTSDYNEQFF. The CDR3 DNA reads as TGTGCTAGCAGCGCCGGGACTAGCGACTACAATGAGCAGTTCTTC.

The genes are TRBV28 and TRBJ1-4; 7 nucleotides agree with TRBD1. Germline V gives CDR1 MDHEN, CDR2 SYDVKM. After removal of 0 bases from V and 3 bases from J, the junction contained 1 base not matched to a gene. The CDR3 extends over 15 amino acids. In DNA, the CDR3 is TGTGCCAGCAGTTTATGGGGACAGTCTAATGAAAAACTGTTTTTT. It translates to CASSLWGQSNEKLFF.

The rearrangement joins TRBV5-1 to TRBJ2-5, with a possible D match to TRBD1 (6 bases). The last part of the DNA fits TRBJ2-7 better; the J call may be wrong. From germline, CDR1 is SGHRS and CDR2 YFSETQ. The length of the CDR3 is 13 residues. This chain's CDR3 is CASSHGQTYEQYF. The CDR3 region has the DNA TGCGCCAGCAGCCACGGACAGACCTACGAGCAGTACTTC.

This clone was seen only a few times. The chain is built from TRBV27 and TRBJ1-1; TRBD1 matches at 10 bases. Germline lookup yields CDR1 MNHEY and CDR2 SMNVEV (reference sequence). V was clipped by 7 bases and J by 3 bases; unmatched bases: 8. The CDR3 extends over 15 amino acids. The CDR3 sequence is CASTLFGQGDTEAFF. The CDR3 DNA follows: TGTGCCAGCACCCTCTTCGGACAGGGGGACACTGAAGCTTTCTTT.

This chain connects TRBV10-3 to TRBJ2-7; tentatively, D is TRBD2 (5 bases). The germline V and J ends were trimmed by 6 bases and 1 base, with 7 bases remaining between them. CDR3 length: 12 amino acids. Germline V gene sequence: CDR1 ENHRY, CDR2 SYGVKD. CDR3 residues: CAIRSGSYEQYF. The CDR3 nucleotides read TGTGCCATCAGGAGCGGATCCTACGAGCAGTACTTC.

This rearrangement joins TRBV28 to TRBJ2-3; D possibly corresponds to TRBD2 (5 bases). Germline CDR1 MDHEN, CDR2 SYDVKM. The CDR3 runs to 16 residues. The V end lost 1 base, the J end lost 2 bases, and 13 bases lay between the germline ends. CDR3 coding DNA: TGTGCCAGCAGTTTATCCCGGGAAAGAAACACAGATACGCAGTATTTT. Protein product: CASSLSRERNTDTQYF. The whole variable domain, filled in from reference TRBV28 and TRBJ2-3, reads DVKVTQSSRYLVKRTGEKVFLECVQDMDHENMFWYRQDPGLGLRLIYFSYDVKMKEKGDIPEGYSVSREKKERFSLILESASTNQTSMYLCASSLSRERNTDTQYFGPGTRLTVL.

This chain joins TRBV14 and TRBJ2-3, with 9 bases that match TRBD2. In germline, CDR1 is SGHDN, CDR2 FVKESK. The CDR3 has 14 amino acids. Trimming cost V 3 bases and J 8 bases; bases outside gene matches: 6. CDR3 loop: CASSQGQLAGTQYF. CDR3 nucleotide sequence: TGTGCCAGCAGCCAGGGCCAACTAGCGGGTACGCAGTATTTT.

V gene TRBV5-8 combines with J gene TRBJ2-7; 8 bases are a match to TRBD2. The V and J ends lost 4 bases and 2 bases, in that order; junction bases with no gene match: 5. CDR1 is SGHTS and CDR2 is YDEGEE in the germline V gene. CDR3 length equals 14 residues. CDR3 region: CASSRGGGPYEQYF. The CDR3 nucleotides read TGTGCCAGCAGCCGGGGGGGCGGCCCCTACGAGCAGTACTTC.

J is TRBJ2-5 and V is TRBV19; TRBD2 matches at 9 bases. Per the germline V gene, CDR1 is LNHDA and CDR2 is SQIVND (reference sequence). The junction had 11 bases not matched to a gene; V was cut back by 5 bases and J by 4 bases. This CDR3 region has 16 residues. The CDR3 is CASSVHPGLARETQYF. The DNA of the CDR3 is TGTGCCAGTAGTGTTCATCCGGGACTAGCAAGAGAGACCCAGTACTTC.

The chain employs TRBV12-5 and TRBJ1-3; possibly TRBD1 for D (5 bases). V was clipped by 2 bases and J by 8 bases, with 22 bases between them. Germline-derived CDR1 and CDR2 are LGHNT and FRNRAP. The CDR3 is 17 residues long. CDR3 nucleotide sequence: TGTGCTAGTGGTTTGCAATCGGTCAAGGGGCTGATGGACACCATATATTTT. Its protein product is CASGLQSVKGLMDTIYF.

CDR3 nucleotides: TGCGCCAGCAGTTTGCGGACTAACCTCAATGAGCAGTTCTTC. Its protein product is CASSLRTNLNEQFF. The rearrangement uses TRBV10-2 and TRBJ2-1; tentatively, D is TRBD2 (6 bases). Germline V gene sequence: CDR1 WSHSY, CDR2 SAAADI. Trimming removed 5 bases at V and 6 bases at J, with 14 bases between. The CDR3 runs 14 residues.

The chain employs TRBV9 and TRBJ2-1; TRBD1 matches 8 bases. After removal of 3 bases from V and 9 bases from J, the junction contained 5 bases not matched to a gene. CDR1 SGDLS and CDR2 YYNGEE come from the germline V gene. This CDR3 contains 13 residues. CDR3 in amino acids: CASSGTGPAEQFF. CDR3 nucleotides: TGTGCCAGCAGCGGGACAGGGCCAGCTGAGCAGTTCTTC.

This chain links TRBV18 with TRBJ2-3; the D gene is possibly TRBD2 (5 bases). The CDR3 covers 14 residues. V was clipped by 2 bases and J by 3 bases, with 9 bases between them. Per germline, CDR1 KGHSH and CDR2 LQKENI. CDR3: CASSPEGRTDTQYF. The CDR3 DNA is TGTGCCAGCTCACCAGAGGGTAGGACAGATACGCAGTATTTT.

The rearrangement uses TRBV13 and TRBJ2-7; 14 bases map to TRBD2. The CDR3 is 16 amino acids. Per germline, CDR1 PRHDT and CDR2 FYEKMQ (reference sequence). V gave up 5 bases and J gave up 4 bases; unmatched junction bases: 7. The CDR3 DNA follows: TGTGCCAGCAGCCCCACGGGGACTAGCGGGGGATACGAGCAGTACTTC. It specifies CASSPTGTSGGYEQYF. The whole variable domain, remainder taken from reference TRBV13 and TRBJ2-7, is AAGVIQSPRHLIKEKRETATLKCYPIPRHDTVYWYQQGPGQDPQFLISFYEKMQSDKGSIPDRFSAQQFSDYHSELNMSSLELGDSALYFCASSPTGTSGGYEQYFGPGTRLTVT.

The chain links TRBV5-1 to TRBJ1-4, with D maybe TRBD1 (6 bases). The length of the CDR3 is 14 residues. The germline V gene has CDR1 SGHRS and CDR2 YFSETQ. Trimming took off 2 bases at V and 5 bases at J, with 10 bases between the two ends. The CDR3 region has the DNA TGCGCCAGCAGCTTTAACAGGGACAATGAAAAACTGTTTTTT. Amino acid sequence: CASSFNRDNEKLFF.

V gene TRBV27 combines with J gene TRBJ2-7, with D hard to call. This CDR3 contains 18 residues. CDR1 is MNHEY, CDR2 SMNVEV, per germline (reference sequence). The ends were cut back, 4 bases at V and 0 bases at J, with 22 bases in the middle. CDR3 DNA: TGTGCCAGCAGTTCCCTTGTTTTAACTCGCGGCGGCTCCTACGAGCAGTACTTC. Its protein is CASSSLVLTRGGSYEQYF.

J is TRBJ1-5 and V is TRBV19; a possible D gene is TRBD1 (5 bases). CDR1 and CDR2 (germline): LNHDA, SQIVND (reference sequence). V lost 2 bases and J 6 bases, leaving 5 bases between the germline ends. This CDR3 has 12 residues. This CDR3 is CASSIRGQPQHF. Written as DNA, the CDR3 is TGTGCCAGTAGTATAAGGGGTCAGCCCCAGCATTTT.

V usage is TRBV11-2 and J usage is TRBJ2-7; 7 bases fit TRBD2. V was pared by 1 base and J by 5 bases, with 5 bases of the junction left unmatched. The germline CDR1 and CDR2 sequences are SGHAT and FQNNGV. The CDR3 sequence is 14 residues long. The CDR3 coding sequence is TGTGCCAGCAGCTTAGGGGGGGGGAGTCACGAGCAGTACTTC. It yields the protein CASSLGGGSHEQYF.